Given below is one TCR beta chain in context. Assay used: immunoSEQ multiplex PCR; TCRdb lists only in-frame clones, some missing. This table holds over 100,000 clones, less than 95% found once. This CDR3 region has 15 residues. CDR1 LGHNA and CDR2 YSLEER come from the germline V gene. V was pared by 3 bases and J by 4 bases, with 1 base of the junction left unmatched. The data stem from a study of T cell responses to AZD1222 COVID-19 vaccine. The sample consisted of peripheral blood, taken on day 0 of AZD1222 vaccination. The origin of this receptor is an adult in good health. The chain is built from TRBV4-3 and TRBJ2-1, with 12 nucleotides matching TRBD2. The CDR3 is CASSQTSGGYNEQFF. DNA for the CDR3: TGCGCCAGCAGCCAGACTAGCGGGGGTTACAATGAGCAGTTCTTC.